A single sample gave rise to the 30 T cell receptor beta chains below, sequenced in a study of blood T cells in healthy people across ages. The second PCR ran roughly 6 to 11 cycles with a sample-barcoded 5' primer and J-beta primers. TCRdb called the 5' RACE reads again in MiXCR, with one record for every CDR3 protein. The sample has over 1,500,000 distinct CDR3 sequences; around half are singletons. Input material: blood. All receptors come from a woman aged 40 to 49 in good health.

This clonotype has just a few counts. The rearrangement uses TRBV5-1 and TRBJ2-7; TRBD2 matches 11 bases. V lost 0 bases to trimming and J lost 5 bases; unmatched junction nucleotides: 4. The length of the CDR3 is 15 residues. Germline V gene data show CDR1 as SGHRS and CDR2 as YFSETQ. CDR3: CASSLDQLAGDEQYF. The CDR3 DNA sequence: TGCGCCAGCAGCTTGGACCAACTAGCGGGGGACGAGCAGTACTTC.

This clonotype has a handful of counts. The rearrangement joins TRBV6-6 to TRBJ2-7; D may correspond to TRBD1 or TRBD2 (5 bases each). The CDR3 extends over 14 amino acids. The germline V and J ends were trimmed by 6 bases and 6 bases, with 18 bases remaining between them. Germline CDR1 and CDR2: MNHNY and SVGAGI (reference sequence). This CDR3 is CASRQRGEVREQYF. In nucleotides, the CDR3 is TGTGCCAGCAGACAACGAGGGGAAGTGCGCGAGCAGTACTTC.

The chain recombines TRBV25-1 with TRBJ2-5, with D perhaps matching TRBD1 or TRBD2 (5 bases each). The germline V and J ends were trimmed by 5 bases and 2 bases, with 15 bases remaining between them. The CDR3 length is 15 residues. CDR1 and CDR2 (germline): MGHDK, SYGVNS. The CDR3, as DNA: TGTGCCAGCAGTTCTAGGTCGGGGCAACAAGAGACCCAGTACTTC. Translated, it gives CASSSRSGQQETQYF.

The rearrangement uses TRBV20-1 and TRBJ2-7, with 10 nucleotides matching TRBD2. This CDR3 is built from 14 residues. Germline lookup yields CDR1 DFQATT and CDR2 SNEGSKA (reference sequence). V lost 3 bases, J lost 2 bases, and 4 bases stayed unmatched. The CDR3, as DNA: TGCAGTGCTAGCCTAGCGGGGGCGACCTACGAGCAGTACTTC. This encodes CSASLAGATYEQYF.

In regard to this clonotype: The CDR3 does not close with the conserved phenylalanine or tryptophan, likely indicating a read error. V usage is TRBV5-1 and J usage is TRBJ2-5; 7 bases are shared with TRBD1. The CDR3 has 13 amino acids. CDR1 is SGHRS, CDR2 YFSETQ, per germline. Trimming removed 5 bases from V and 4 bases from J; junction bases left unmatched: 5. CDR3 bases: TGCGCCAGCAGAGACAGGGTCGGAGAGACCCAGTACTTG. This sequence encodes CASRDRVGETQYL.

Only a few counts were recorded for this clonotype. The rearrangement uses TRBV12-3 or TRBV12-4 and TRBJ2-1; D not certain. This CDR3 comprises 15 residues. The V end was cut by 4 bases, the J end by 0 bases, with 10 bases between. As DNA, the CDR3 is TGTGCCAGCAGTTGGACGCGGAGCTCCTACAATGAGCAGTTCTTC. This gives the protein CASSWTRSSYNEQFF.

This clonotype was recorded a few times. The chain carries TRBV27 and TRBJ2-7; D might be TRBD1 or TRBD2, each matching 5 bases. Germline V lookup: CDR1 MNHEY, CDR2 SMNVEV (reference sequence). CDR3 length: 16 amino acids. Trimming took 3 bases from V and 4 from J, leaving 19 bases between them. CDR3 coding DNA: TGTGCCAGCAGTTTCATTCCCGGGACCGGAGTATACGAGCAGTACTTC. This encodes CASSFIPGTGVYEQYF.

The chain joins TRBV4-2 to TRBJ1-2, with TRBD1 as a possible D gene (6 bases). This CDR3 comprises 14 residues. Trimming took off 8 bases at V and 0 bases at J, with 13 bases between the two ends. Germline CDR1 reads LGHNA; CDR2 reads YNFKEQ. The CDR3: CASGRTGTNYGYTF. The CDR3 DNA reads as TGTGCCAGCGGCCGTACAGGGACTAACTATGGCTACACCTTC.

This clonotype was seen only a few times. The rearrangement links TRBV4-1 to TRBJ1-4, with D tentatively TRBD1 (5 bases). Trimming cost V 3 bases and J 0 bases, with 11 bases left between them. The CDR3 covers 16 residues. Germline V lookup: CDR1 MGHRA, CDR2 YSYEKL. CDR3 coding DNA: TGCGCCAGCAGCCACGCACCAGGGACAACTAATGAAAAACTGTTTTTT. Protein product: CASSHAPGTTNEKLFF.

The V gene is TRBV5-8, the J gene TRBJ2-5; the match to TRBD1 covers 11 bases. V lost 3 bases to trimming and J lost 1 base; unmatched junction nucleotides: 5. From germline, CDR1 is SGHTS and CDR2 YDEGEE. The CDR3 loop spans 16 amino acids. CDR3: CASSSRDRGFQETQYF. CDR3 nucleotide sequence: TGTGCCAGCAGCTCCCGGGACAGGGGGTTCCAAGAGACCCAGTACTTC.

The table lists this clonotype with a few counts. The chain combines TRBV6-5 with TRBJ2-5; D possibly uses TRBD1 or TRBD2 (5 bases each). The V gene's germline CDR1 is MNHEY and CDR2 SVGAGI. Trimming shortened V by 6 bases and J by 3 bases, and 17 bases separated the two germline ends. This CDR3 has 15 residues. CDR3 region: CASRVQGAGKETQYF. The CDR3 bases are TGTGCCAGCAGGGTCCAAGGGGCGGGCAAAGAGACCCAGTACTTC.

This clonotype was detected only a few times. The CDR3 nucleotides are TGTGCCAGCAGCTTAGCACGGGGGGCGGGCGGCTATGGCTACACCTTC. This translates into CASSLARGAGGYGYTF. The chain recombines TRBV7-2 with TRBJ1-2, with TRBD1 as a possible D gene (6 bases). Germline V gives CDR1 SGHTA, CDR2 FQGNSA. The CDR3 consists of 16 residues. The ends were cut back, 0 bases at V and 4 bases at J, with 15 bases in the middle.

The V call is TRBV12-3 or TRBV12-4, the J call TRBJ1-2, with 8 bases identical to TRBD1. With V trimmed by 4 bases and J by 5 bases, 6 bases remained unmatched. The CDR3 covers 14 residues. The CDR3 is CASSYRDRSYGYTF. In DNA, the CDR3 is TGTGCCAGCAGTTATCGGGACAGGAGTTATGGCTACACCTTC.

This clonotype was counted only a few times. This chain links TRBV20-1 with TRBJ2-3, with 7 nucleotides matching TRBD2. After removal of 6 bases from V and 2 bases from J, the junction contained 5 bases not matched to a gene. The CDR3 covers 13 residues. Germline assignment: CDR1 DFQATT and CDR2 SNEGSKA (reference sequence). In nucleotides, the CDR3 is TGCAGTGCCACAAAGCGGGACACAGATACGCAGTATTTT. Encoded protein: CSATKRDTDTQYF.

The genes are TRBV14 and TRBJ2-3; D remains unclear. Per germline, CDR1 SGHDN and CDR2 FVKESK. V was clipped by 2 bases and J by 1 base, with 16 bases between them. This CDR3 spans 17 amino acids. The CDR3 DNA follows: TGTGCCAGCAGCCAACCTTCTGACATCCTCGGCACAGATACGCAGTATTTT. It encodes CASSQPSDILGTDTQYF.

The rearrangement links TRBV24-1 to TRBJ2-4, with 7 bases that match TRBD1. With the DNA end fitting TRBJ2-7 better, the J assignment may be wrong. CDR1 is KGHDR, CDR2 SFDVKD, per germline. The CDR3 totals 17 residues. The CDR3: CATSASPTGNLPYEQYF. The CDR3 DNA follows: TGTGCCACCAGTGCCTCCCCGACAGGGAATCTCCCCTACGAGCAGTACTTC.

The chain is built from TRBV28 and TRBJ2-2; TRBD1 matches at 8 bases. The CDR3 is 17 amino acids. With 3 bases clipped from V and 7 bases from J, the junction kept 13 bases outside the gene matches. Germline-derived CDR1 and CDR2 are MDHEN and SYDVKM. CDR3 in amino acids: CASSLLSRGRRNGELFF. The CDR3, as DNA: TGTGCCAGCAGTTTGCTCAGCAGGGGGCGAAGGAACGGGGAGCTGTTTTTT.

This clonotype was counted a few times. The CDR3 sequence: CASSPGGFQFF. CDR3 in DNA: TGTGCCAGCAGCCCAGGTGGATTTCAGTTCTTC. The chain carries TRBV7-9 and TRBJ2-1; D remains ambiguous. Trimming took 5 bases from V and 13 from J, leaving 12 bases between them. The CDR3 has 11 amino acids. Germline CDR1 is SEHNR and CDR2 is FQNEAQ (reference sequence).

This clonotype came up once. The rearrangement joins TRBV5-1 to TRBJ1-2, with a tentative D call TRBD1 (6 bases). CDR1 is SGHRS and CDR2 is YFSETQ in the germline V gene. V dropped 0 bases and J dropped 7 bases, with 10 bases sitting between them. The CDR3 has 13 amino acids. CDR3 DNA: TGCGCCAGCAGCTTGGTGCCGGGGGCTGGCTACACCTTC. Translation: CASSLVPGAGYTF.

The V and J genes are TRBV7-2 and TRBJ2-5; a possible D gene is TRBD1 (6 bases). The germline V gene has CDR1 SGHTA and CDR2 FQGNSA. V shed 5 bases and J shed 11 bases, with 27 bases lying between them. CDR3 length equals 16 residues. DNA of the CDR3: TGTGCCAGCAGCCTAGGAGCCGGGACACGTCCTAATGAGCAGTACTTC. Translation: CASSLGAGTRPNEQYF. Supplemented by reference TRBV7-2 and TRBJ2-5, the full variable domain reads GAGVSQSPSNKVTEKGKDVELRCDPISGHTALYWYRQSLGQGLEFLIYFQGNSAPDKSGLPSDRFSAERTGGSVSTLTIQRTQQEDSAVYLCASSLGAGTRPNEQYFGPGTRLLVL.

This clonotype came up a few times. An end of the junction differs from the germline gene, which may be a read error. CDR3 nucleotide sequence: TGCAGGGCTACGAGACAGGGACTAAGACCTGGGGCCAACGTCCTGACTTTC. Protein sequence: CRATRQGLRPGANVLTF. V is TRBV20-1 and J is TRBJ2-6; D might be TRBD1 or TRBD2, each matching 7 bases. Germline V lookup: CDR1 DFQATT, CDR2 SNEGSKA (reference sequence). CDR3 length: 17 residues.

This chain links TRBV6-2 or TRBV6-3 with TRBJ2-7, with TRBD1 matching 9 bases. This CDR3 has 18 amino acids. J lost 5 bases, V lost 6 bases, and 20 bases had no gene match. In germline, CDR1 is MNHEY, CDR2 SVGEGT. The CDR3 DNA reads TGTGCCAGCAGAATAACCGCGACTTACGGGACAGGGCGAGACGAGCAGTACTTC. Protein: CASRITATYGTGRDEQYF.

Only a few counts were recorded for this clonotype. The chain uses TRBV4-3 and TRBJ2-1; TRBD2 matches 12 bases. J was trimmed by 7 bases and V by 0 bases; bases with no gene match: 13. The CDR3 extends over 19 amino acids. Germline-derived CDR1 and CDR2 are LGHNA and YSLEER. CDR3 bases: TGCGCCAGCAGCCAAGATTATCATCAACCTAGCGGGGGGGTAAATGAGCAGTTCTTC. It encodes CASSQDYHQPSGGVNEQFF.

J is TRBJ2-1 and V is TRBV20-1; no clear D. The CDR3 runs 18 residues. Germline V CDR1 and CDR2: DFQATT, SNEGSKA (reference sequence). Trimming cost V 0 bases and J 7 bases, with 25 bases left between them. The CDR3 region is CSARDILTEREEWNEQFF. The CDR3 DNA follows: TGCAGTGCTAGAGATATACTAACGGAACGTGAAGAATGGAATGAGCAGTTCTTC.

This clonotype was detected only a few times. This chain links TRBV5-1 with TRBJ2-3; D gene ambiguous. With 4 bases removed from V and 4 bases from J, the gap between germline ends came to 13 bases. CDR1 and CDR2 from the germline V gene are SGHRS and YFSETQ. This CDR3 contains 14 residues. The CDR3 here is CASSDGGEADTQYF. DNA of the CDR3: TGCGCCAGCAGCGATGGTGGGGAAGCAGATACGCAGTATTTT.

This sequence joins TRBV10-3 and TRBJ2-1, with D uncertain. In germline, CDR1 is ENHRY, CDR2 SYGVKD. V shed 4 bases and J shed 2 bases, with 6 bases lying between them. This CDR3 contains 13 residues. As DNA, the CDR3 is TGTGCCATCAGTGCTCTTACCTACAATGAGCAGTTCTTC. Translation: CAISALTYNEQFF.

Notes on this clonotype: One junction end disagrees with the germline gene, perhaps due to a read error. The chain recombines TRBV10-2 with TRBJ1-1; maybe TRBD1 (5 bases). Per germline, CDR1 WSHSY and CDR2 SAAADI. This CDR3 contains 15 residues. In DNA, the CDR3 is TGCGCCAGCAGTGAGTATGGCAGGGTGGACACTGAAGCTTTTTTT. It codes for CASSEYGRVDTEAFF.

The chain is built from TRBV2 and TRBJ2-3; tentatively, D is TRBD1 (5 bases). The CDR3 contains 14 residues. Germline V gene sequence: CDR1 SNHLY, CDR2 FYNNEI. The germline V and J ends were trimmed by 4 bases and 8 bases, with 16 bases remaining between them. The CDR3 here is CASSVIRERGTQYF. CDR3 in DNA: TGTGCCAGCAGTGTTATCAGGGAAAGAGGTACGCAGTATTTT.

V and J are TRBV28 and TRBJ1-2; 7 bases are shared with TRBD1. There are 14 residues in the CDR3. The V segment lost 5 bases and the J segment 4 bases; nucleotides outside the gene matches: 7. Germline V gene sequence: CDR1 MDHEN, CDR2 SYDVKM. The CDR3 nucleotides are TGTGCCAGCAGTCGAGCTACAGGGGTCTATGGCTACACCTTC. Translated, it gives CASSRATGVYGYTF.

The gene calls are TRBV7-2 and TRBJ2-3; 11 bases align to TRBD2. The CDR3 sequence is 15 residues long. Unmatched junction bases numbered 3, after V lost 3 bases and J lost 4 bases. From germline, CDR1 is SGHTA and CDR2 FQGNSA. The CDR3 sequence: CASSFVAGGADTQYF. The CDR3 DNA sequence: TGTGCCAGCAGCTTTGTAGCGGGGGGGGCAGATACGCAGTATTTT. Filled out from reference TRBV7-2 and TRBJ2-3, the complete variable domain reads GAGVSQSPSNKVTEKGKDVELRCDPISGHTALYWYRQSLGQGLEFLIYFQGNSAPDKSGLPSDRFSAERTGGSVSTLTIQRTQQEDSAVYLCASSFVAGGADTQYFGPGTRLTVL.